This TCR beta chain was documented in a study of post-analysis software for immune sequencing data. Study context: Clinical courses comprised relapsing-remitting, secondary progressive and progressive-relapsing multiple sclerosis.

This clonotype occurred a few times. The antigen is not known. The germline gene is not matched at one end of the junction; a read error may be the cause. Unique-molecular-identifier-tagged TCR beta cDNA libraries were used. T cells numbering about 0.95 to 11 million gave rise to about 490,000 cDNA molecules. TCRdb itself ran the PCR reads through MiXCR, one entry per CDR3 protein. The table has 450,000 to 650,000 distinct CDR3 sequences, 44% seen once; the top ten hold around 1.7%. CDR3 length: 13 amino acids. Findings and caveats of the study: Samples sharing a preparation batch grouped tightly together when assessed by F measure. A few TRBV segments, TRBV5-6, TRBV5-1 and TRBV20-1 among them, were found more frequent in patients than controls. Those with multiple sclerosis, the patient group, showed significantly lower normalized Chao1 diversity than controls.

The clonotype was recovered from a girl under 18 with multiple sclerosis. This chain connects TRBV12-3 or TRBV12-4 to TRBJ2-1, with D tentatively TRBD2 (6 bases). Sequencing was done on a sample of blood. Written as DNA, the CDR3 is TGTGCCAGCAGTATAGCGGTCTACAATGAGCAGTTCTTC. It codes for CASSIAVYNEQFF.